This is a list of T cell receptor beta chains from one sample in a study of T cell repertoires in cytomegalovirus infection. These receptors lack a known antigen. TCRdb reprocessed the reads with MiXCR, giving one entry per CDR3 protein. There are about 830,000 distinct CDR3 sequences in the sample; approximately 32% occur only once, and around 12% lies in the top ten. The sample consisted of cultured CD8+ T cells from PBMCs, taken from culture after CMV antigen stimulation. The source is a human donor in good health (CMV status not recorded). Some clones in this sample may be carry-over from other donors' samples. Both conserved end residues are part of each CDR3. Fields, in order: D gene, clone size, J gene, V gene, CDR3 DNA, CDR3 protein. A D gene is named only where the DNA matches it firmly. Clone size is stated in some rows and not others, as once, few, many or a class when expanded.

NA | NA | TRBJ1-1 | TRBV7-9 | TGTGCCAGCAGCTCATATGTCCGGGACGGAGGCAGCACTGAAGCTTTCTTT | CASSSYVRDGGSTEAFF
TRBD2 | NA | TRBJ2-3 | TRBV6-6 | TGTGCCAGCAGTTACTCAGGGACTAGCGGGGGTAGAGATACGCAGTATTTT | CASSYSGTSGGRDTQYF
TRBD1 | few | TRBJ2-5 | TRBV27 | TGTGCCAGCAGTTCCCAAAGGACAGGGGAAGAGACCCAGTACTTC | CASSSQRTGEETQYF
NA | few | TRBJ2-7 | TRBV6-1 | TGTGCCAGCAGTGAAGAATGGTTAAGAGTGGGGGAAAGCGAGCAGTACTTC | CASSEEWLRVGESEQYF
NA | NA | TRBJ2-2 | TRBV12-3/TRBV12-4 | TGTGCCAGCAGGGGGGGAGTTGCGAACACCGGGGAGCTGTTTTTT | CASRGGVANTGELFF
NA | few | TRBJ1-1 | TRBV7-6 | TGTGCCAGCATCCCCCTCGGACGTCTTGAAGCTTTCTTT | CASIPLGRLEAFF
NA | NA | TRBJ1-5 | TRBV5-6 | TGTGCCAGCAGCAGCGGGCCTCAGCCCCAGCATTTT | CASSSGPQPQHF
TRBD1 | NA | TRBJ1-3 | TRBV14 | TGTGCCAGCAGCCCGATTGTTTCCGGGACAGGGAGAGTGGCTGGAAACACCATATATTTT | CASSPIVSGTGRVAGNTIYF
NA | NA | TRBJ2-1 | TRBV24-1 | TGTGCCACCGAGCCATCGACTAGGACCAATGAGCAGTTCTTC | CATEPSTRTNEQFF
NA | few | TRBJ2-1 | TRBV7-9 | TGTGCCAGCAGCTTCAGCTTTTCTACCTACAATGAGCAGTTCTTC | CASSFSFSTYNEQFF
NA | many | TRBJ1-2 | TRBV5-1 | TGCGCCAGCAGCCCTGGGGACATCGAGACTGGCTACACCTTC | CASSPGDIETGYTF
NA | NA | TRBJ2-3 | TRBV28 | TGTGCCAGCAGTTCCGAACCCGGGGTTCTGTCAGATACGCAGTATTTT | CASSSEPGVLSDTQYF
NA | NA | TRBJ1-1 | TRBV14 | TGTGCCAGCAGCCAAGCGGGGGTAAGTCAACGAAGGGCTTTCTTT | CASSQAGVSQRRAFF
NA | NA | TRBJ1-1 | TRBV13 | TGTGCCAGCAGCTTAGCCACAGTGTTTCTTGAAGCTTTCTTT | CASSLATVFLEAFF
NA | NA | TRBJ1-2 | TRBV12-3/TRBV12-4 | TGTGCCAGCAGTTTACTCATGGACGGAGGCTACACCTTC | CASSLLMDGGYTF
NA | once | TRBJ2-5 | TRBV2 | TGTGCCAGCTTCTCGGACGGGAACCAAGAGACCCAGTACTTC | CASFSDGNQETQYF
NA | few | TRBJ2-5 | TRBV4-1 | TGCGCCAGCAGCCAACTTCCACAAGAGACCCAGTACTTC | CASSQLPQETQYF
NA | few | TRBJ1-2 | TRBV7-8 | TGTGCCAGCAGCTTAGAAGGCGGTTCTAACTATGGCTACACCTTC | CASSLEGGSNYGYTF
NA | NA | TRBJ2-2 | TRBV10-3 | TGTGCCATCAGTGAGTCGAACGGGGGCGGGAACACCGGGGAGCTGTTTTTT | CAISESNGGGNTGELFF
TRBD1 | few | TRBJ2-7 | TRBV7-9 | TGTGCCAGCAGCTTGCGGGACAGGGATCCCTACGAGCAGTACTTC | CASSLRDRDPYEQYF
NA | NA | TRBJ1-1 | TRBV6-5 | TGTGCCACCTCCCAGGGGTCGCCCGAAGCTTTCTTT | CATSQGSPEAFF
NA | NA | TRBJ2-2 | TRBV6-6 | TGTGCCAGCAGTTACCTTCCGCAAATCACCGGGGAGCTGTTTTTT | CASSYLPQITGELFF
NA | few | TRBJ2-1 | TRBV7-9 | TGTGCCAGCAGCTCCAAAGGAACAGGGGGGGTCAATGAGCAGTTCTTC | CASSSKGTGGVNEQFF
TRBD1 | NA | TRBJ1-2 | TRBV4-2 | TGTGCCAGCAGCCAAGATAGGGAGACAGGGGGCCATGGCTACACCTTC | CASSQDRETGGHGYTF
TRBD2 | NA | TRBJ2-1 | TRBV5-1 | TGCGCCAGCAGCTTGGACGGGACTAGTCGGAATGAGCAGTTCTTC | CASSLDGTSRNEQFF
NA | NA | TRBJ2-1 | TRBV4-1 | TGCGCCAGCAGCAAGGGACGGGGCTACAATGAGCAGTTCTTC | CASSKGRGYNEQFF
NA | NA | TRBJ2-4 | TRBV28 | TGTGCCAGCACCCTAGCGCAGAAAAACATTCAGTACTTC | CASTLAQKNIQYF
NA | NA | TRBJ2-2 | TRBV5-5 | TGTGCCAGCAGCACAAAATCAGAGAACACCGGGGAGCTGTTTTTT | CASSTKSENTGELFF
NA | NA | TRBJ2-7 | TRBV9 | TGTGCCAGCAGCGTAAAGCAGGAGAAGGTCGAGCAGTACTTC | CASSVKQEKVEQYF
NA | once | TRBJ2-1 | TRBV4-1 | TGCGCCAGCAGCCAAAATCCGGGGCTCGGTGAGCAGTTCTTC | CASSQNPGLGEQFF
NA | few | TRBJ1-1 | TRBV6-1 | TGTGCCAGCAGTGAAGCGCGGGCAGGGTCGAACACTGAAGCTTTCTTT | CASSEARAGSNTEAFF
TRBD2 | NA | TRBJ2-5 | TRBV7-6 | TGTGCCAGCAGCACCGAACTAGCGGGGGTCTTTCAAGAGACCCAGTACTTC | CASSTELAGVFQETQYF
NA | few | TRBJ1-5 | TRBV4-1 | TGCGCCAGCAGCCAAGCAGTACCGAGCAATCAGCCCCAGCATTTT | CASSQAVPSNQPQHF
NA | NA | TRBJ2-5 | TRBV27 | TGTGCCAGCAGTTCGTCCCCAGTAGTGCAGTACTTC | CASSSSPVVQYF
NA | NA | TRBJ1-1 | TRBV19 | TGTGCCATCCCGCGGATAATAGGGAACACTGAAGCTTTCTTT | CAIPRIIGNTEAFF
NA | NA | TRBJ2-1 | TRBV29-1 | TGCAGCGTGGCCCGGGAGTACAATGAGCAGTTCTTC | CSVAREYNEQFF
NA | NA | TRBJ1-1 | TRBV14 | TGTGCCAGCAGCTTCACCCGGGTCATGAACACTGAAGCTTTCTTT | CASSFTRVMNTEAFF
NA | few | TRBJ2-2 | TRBV4-2 | TGTGCCAGCAGCCAAGAAGGGTCCACCGGGGAGCTGTTTTTT | CASSQEGSTGELFF
TRBD1 | once | TRBJ1-1 | TRBV19 | TGTGCCAGTAGTATCCAGGACAGGGCGAACACTGAAGCTTTCTTT | CASSIQDRANTEAFF
TRBD1 | few | TRBJ1-6 | TRBV7-6 | TGTGCCAGCAGCTTAGATCAGGGGGGTTCACCCCTCCACTTT | CASSLDQGGSPLHF
NA | few | TRBJ1-4 | TRBV7-3 | TGTGCCAGCAGCTTGGACGGTGCAACTAATGAAAAACTGTTTTTT | CASSLDGATNEKLFF
NA | few | TRBJ2-3 | TRBV7-9 | TGTGCCAGCAGCTCCCCCCTTCGGGGGCCAGATACGCAGTATTTT | CASSSPLRGPDTQYF
TRBD1 | NA | TRBJ1-1 | TRBV7-9 | TGTGCCAGCATCCGACAGGGGCCAACAGGGAACACTGAAGCTTTCTTT | CASIRQGPTGNTEAFF
NA | many | TRBJ2-3 | TRBV4-2 | TGTGCCAGCAGCCAAGATGGGGGCCCCACAGATACGCAGTATTTT | CASSQDGGPTDTQYF
TRBD1 | once | TRBJ1-2 | TRBV19 | TGTGCCAGTATTGACCAGGGGGACTATGGCTACACCTTC | CASIDQGDYGYTF
TRBD1 | NA | TRBJ2-7 | TRBV10-3 | TGTGCCATCAGTGAGTACTTTACAACAACCGGGACAGTCGCCTACGAGCAGTACTTC | CAISEYFTTTGTVAYEQYF
NA | NA | TRBJ1-5 | TRBV2 | TGTGCCGGCAATGGGGTGAATCAGCCCCAGCATTTT | CAGNGVNQPQHF
TRBD1 | few | TRBJ2-1 | TRBV3-1 | TGTGCCAGCAGCCAAGATGGAGGGGACAGGGCCTCAAGGGAGCAGTTCTTC | CASSQDGGDRASREQFF
NA | NA | TRBJ1-1 | TRBV19 | TGTACCAGTAGTATAGTGTTTAGGGGAGTGCGGAACACTGAAGCTTTCTTT | CTSSIVFRGVRNTEAFF
NA | NA | TRBJ2-7 | TRBV3-1 | TGTGCCAGCAGCCAAGTCTCATCGGGGTCACGGGCCTACGAGCAGTACTTC | CASSQVSSGSRAYEQYF
TRBD2 | once | TRBJ2-1 | TRBV2 | TGTGCCAGCAGCCCGACTAGCGGGGAATTTAGCTCCTACAATGAGCAGTTCTTC | CASSPTSGEFSSYNEQFF
NA | NA | TRBJ2-1 | TRBV20-1 | TGCAGTGCTAGAAGAGGGACTGACTCCTACAATGAGCAGTTCTTC | CSARRGTDSYNEQFF
TRBD2 | NA | TRBJ2-2 | TRBV6-1 | TGTGCCAGCAGCGTTGATAGCGGGGGGGCCGGGGAGCTGTTTTTT | CASSVDSGGAGELFF
NA | many | TRBJ2-1 | TRBV7-8 | TGTGCCAGCAGCATCCTTGGCGGGGAGCTATTTAGTGAGCAGTTCTTC | CASSILGGELFSEQFF